The 29 T cell receptor beta chains below were found in one sample sequenced in a study of PD-1 blockade in classical Hodgkin lymphoma. Exposure to brentuximab vedotin varied, and each patient had relapsed following autologous stem cell transplantation. Sequenced by immunoSEQ multiplex PCR; TCRdb stores in-frame clones only, minus some. The profile shows tens of thousands of clones, roughly 70% of them singletons. Material: peripheral blood mononuclear cells (PBMCs), obtained before the second cycle of nivolumab. These receptors originate from a human donor with classical Hodgkin lymphoma.

V usage is TRBV6-1 and J usage is TRBJ1-2; D might be TRBD1 (6 bases). In germline, CDR1 is MNHNS, CDR2 SASEGT. The CDR3 length is 13 residues. Trimming took 6 bases from V and 6 from J, leaving 14 bases between them. CDR3 region: CASSQQGGDGYTF. As DNA, the CDR3 is TGTGCCAGCAGCCAACAGGGAGGTGATGGCTACACCTTC.

This clone was picked up a small number of times. This chain links TRBV6-1 with TRBJ2-6; tentative D call: TRBD1 (5 bases). Trimming shortened V by 5 bases and J by 2 bases, and 10 bases separated the two germline ends. This CDR3 spans 15 amino acids. Germline V gene sequence: CDR1 MNHNS, CDR2 SASEGT. The CDR3 spells CASSTGAPGANVLTF. DNA for the CDR3: TGTGCCAGCAGTACTGGGGCGCCTGGGGCCAACGTCCTGACTTTC.

The chain couples TRBV5-1 to TRBJ2-5; TRBD2 matches at 9 bases. Germline values: CDR1 SGHRS, CDR2 YFSETQ. J lost 5 bases, V lost 7 bases, and 15 bases had no gene match. The CDR3 has 16 residues. This CDR3 is CASSEGMAGGRETQYF. In nucleotides, the CDR3 is TGCGCCAGCTCCGAGGGTATGGCGGGGGGGCGGGAGACCCAGTACTTC.

The rearrangement joins TRBV19 to TRBJ1-1, with unresolved D. This CDR3 contains 13 residues. Trimming stripped 6 bases from V and 3 bases from J, with 11 bases between. CDR1 and CDR2 (germline): LNHDA, SQIVND (reference sequence). The CDR3 DNA follows: TGTGCCAGTAGAAGTGAAATGGACACTGAAGCTTTCTTT. Its translation is CASRSEMDTEAFF.

Relative to its sample, this clone is medium-sized. The V call is TRBV29-1, the J call TRBJ1-5; D perhaps matches TRBD1 (6 bases). V was trimmed by 4 bases and J by 7 bases, leaving 14 bases between them. The germline V gene encodes CDR1 SQVTM and CDR2 ANQGSEA. This CDR3 is 13 amino acids long. CDR3 coding DNA: TGCAGCGTTGCCACAGGGTTGGCACAGCCCCAGCATTTT. It encodes CSVATGLAQPQHF.

The chain couples TRBV5-6 to TRBJ1-5; D unclear. V lost 0 bases and J 1 base, leaving 8 bases between the germline ends. Germline assignment: CDR1 SGHDT and CDR2 YYEEEE. The CDR3 is 15 residues long. CDR3 sequence reads: CASSLARMSNQPQHF. For the CDR3, the DNA is TGTGCCAGCAGCTTGGCCCGGATGAGCAATCAGCCCCAGCATTTT.

The chain employs TRBV4-2 and TRBJ2-2; weak D call: TRBD2 (6 bases). Trimming removed 1 base at V and 2 bases at J, with 17 bases between. CDR3 size: 18 residues. Germline V CDR1 and CDR2: LGHNA, YNFKEQ. CDR3 in DNA: TGTGCCAGCAGCCAAGGTTCTTTCGGGACTCTCAACACCGGGGAGCTGTTTTTT. Its translation is CASSQGSFGTLNTGELFF.

This clone has only a few counts. The gene calls are TRBV7-9 and TRBJ1-2; 10 nucleotides agree with TRBD1. The V and J ends lost 4 bases and 13 bases, in that order; junction bases with no gene match: 3. This CDR3 is built from 11 residues. Germline lookup yields CDR1 SEHNR and CDR2 FQNEAQ (reference sequence). The CDR3 loop reads CASSSGQGTTF. As DNA, the CDR3 is TGTGCCAGCAGCTCGGGACAGGGGACCACCTTC.

This chain uses TRBV5-8 with TRBJ1-5; D remains ambiguous. The CDR3 covers 15 residues. With 4 bases removed from V and 6 bases from J, the gap between germline ends came to 17 bases. Looked up from germline, CDR1 is SGHTS and CDR2 is YDEGEE. CDR3 DNA: TGTGCCAGCAGCACCGGTAACCCAAGAGGTCAGCCCCAGCATTTT. Translation: CASSTGNPRGQPQHF.

The chain recombines TRBV7-2 with TRBJ1-6; a weak D match, TRBD1 (5 bases). The V gene lost 5 bases and the J gene lost 7 bases, with 24 bases spanning the gap. The CDR3 has 18 amino acids. CDR1 SGHTA and CDR2 FQGNSA come from the germline V gene. The CDR3 DNA reads TGTGCCAGCAGCCCGAGAATGAATATTCGGCAGGGAAATTCACCCCTCCACTTT. Translated: CASSPRMNIRQGNSPLHF.

The CDR3 here is CASTLGQGHSYEQYF. The DNA of the CDR3 is TGTGCCAGCACTCTCGGACAGGGGCACTCCTACGAGCAGTACTTC. The chain employs TRBV2 and TRBJ2-7; 9 bases agree with TRBD1. The CDR3 covers 15 residues. V lost 7 bases to trimming and J lost 0 bases; unmatched junction nucleotides: 7. CDR1 and CDR2 (germline): SNHLY, FYNNEI. The whole variable domain, filled in from reference TRBV2 and TRBJ2-7, reads EPEVTQTPSHQVTQMGQEVILRCVPISNHLYFYWYRQILGQKVEFLVSFYNNEISEKSEIFDDQFSVERPDGSNFTLKIRSTKLEDSAMYFCASTLGQGHSYEQYFGPGTRLTVT.

This clone was counted a single time. V usage is TRBV9 and J usage is TRBJ1-6; 7 bases match TRBD1. The CDR3 is 14 amino acids. Germline V CDR1 and CDR2: SGDLS, YYNGEE. With 3 bases clipped from V and 3 bases from J, the junction kept 0 bases outside the gene matches. CDR3 in DNA: TGTGCCAGCAGCGGGACAGGCTATAATTCACCCCTCCACTTT. It is translated as CASSGTGYNSPLHF.

The V and J genes are TRBV5-1 and TRBJ2-7; 8 bases line up with TRBD1. The ends lost 4 bases at V and 5 bases at J; junction bases unmatched: 2. CDR1 and CDR2 from the germline V gene are SGHRS and YFSETQ. The CDR3 totals 12 residues. CDR3 sequence: CASSAQGDEQYF. CDR3 DNA sequence: TGCGCCAGCAGCGCACAGGGGGACGAGCAGTACTTC.

This chain joins TRBV27 and TRBJ2-2; D remains unclear. CDR1 and CDR2 (germline): MNHEY, SMNVEV (reference sequence). This CDR3 is built from 12 residues. The V end was cut by 5 bases, the J end by 6 bases, with 7 bases between. The CDR3 nucleotides read TGTGCCAGCAGTATCAGAGCCGGGGAGCTGTTTTTT. This sequence encodes CASSIRAGELFF.

This rearrangement joins TRBV28 to TRBJ2-3, with 8 bases matching TRBD2. With 4 bases clipped from V and 2 bases from J, the junction kept 2 bases outside the gene matches. The V gene's germline CDR1 is MDHEN and CDR2 SYDVKM. This CDR3 is 14 amino acids long. CDR3 nucleotides: TGTGCCAGCAGTTCGGGGGGGTACACAGATACGCAGTATTTT. It translates to CASSSGGYTDTQYF.

The rearrangement joins TRBV19 to TRBJ2-2; D gene ambiguous. Trimming stripped 0 bases from V and 5 bases from J, with 10 bases between. Germline CDR1 reads LNHDA; CDR2 reads SQIVND (reference sequence). The CDR3 length is 15 residues. CDR3 coding DNA: TGTGCCAGTAGTATAGATACTAAGGGAACCGGGGAGCTGTTTTTT. Protein: CASSIDTKGTGELFF.

This clone was seen a handful of times. The chain links TRBV28 to TRBJ1-1, with unresolved D. The germline gives CDR1 MDHEN, CDR2 SYDVKM. The CDR3 has 13 amino acids. V dropped 3 bases and J dropped 0 bases, with 5 bases sitting between them. The CDR3 here is CASSFHLNTEAFF. The CDR3 bases are TGTGCCAGCAGTTTTCATCTGAACACTGAAGCTTTCTTT.

This clone was detected once. V gene TRBV10-3 combines with J gene TRBJ1-6; D uncertain. Germline-derived CDR1 and CDR2 are ENHRY and SYGVKD. CDR3 size: 12 residues. Between the trimmed V and J ends, which lost 3 bases and 7 bases, there was a span of 4 bases. Here the CDR3 DNA reads TGTGCCATCAGTGACCAGAATTCACCCCTCCACTTT. It codes for CAISDQNSPLHF.

This chain joins TRBV29-1 and TRBJ1-1, with D maybe TRBD1 (5 bases). The CDR3 is made up of 14 amino acids. CDR1 and CDR2 (germline): SQVTM, ANQGSEA. Trimming stripped 1 base from V and 0 bases from J, with 9 bases between. The CDR3 DNA follows: TGCAGCGTTGAAGGGGGGAACATGAACACTGAAGCTTTCTTT. Its translation: CSVEGGNMNTEAFF.

The chain is built from TRBV4-2 and TRBJ1-3; 8 nucleotides align to TRBD1. In germline, CDR1 is LGHNA, CDR2 YNFKEQ. With 2 bases clipped from V and 5 bases from J, the junction kept 8 bases outside the gene matches. This CDR3 has 16 amino acids. The CDR3 region has the DNA TGTGCCAGCAGCCAACTTCCCGGACAGGGTAGAAACACCATATATTTT. Protein sequence: CASSQLPGQGRNTIYF.

This chain connects TRBV4-1 to TRBJ1-6; no definite D call. CDR3 size: 16 residues. The V gene lost 1 base and the J gene lost 10 bases, with 17 bases spanning the gap. Germline V CDR1 and CDR2: MGHRA, YSYEKL. The CDR3, as DNA: TGCGCCAGCAGCCAAGTTGGTCGGACCGTCGGGTCACCCCTCCACTTT. Translating gives CASSQVGRTVGSPLHF.

The rearrangement uses TRBV7-9 and TRBJ1-2; tentative D call: TRBD1 (6 bases). The V gene's germline CDR1 is SEHNR and CDR2 FQNEAQ (reference sequence). Trimming shortened V by 6 bases and J by 5 bases, and 19 bases separated the two germline ends. There are 15 residues in the CDR3. The CDR3: CASRPGQPARYGYTF. CDR3 sequence (DNA): TGTGCCAGCAGACCAGGACAGCCCGCTAGGTATGGCTACACCTTC.

The chain combines TRBV11-2 with TRBJ1-3; 7 positions agree with TRBD1. Germline assignment: CDR1 SGHAT and CDR2 FQNNGV. This CDR3 has 14 amino acids. J lost 4 bases, V lost 5 bases, and 5 bases had no gene match. The CDR3 coding sequence is TGTGCCAGCAGCCTCGGGACAGTGGGAAACACCATATATTTT. Its translation: CASSLGTVGNTIYF.

V usage is TRBV2 and J usage is TRBJ2-4, with D uncertain. The CDR3 is 15 residues long. Trimming stripped 3 bases from V and 1 base from J, with 10 bases between. Germline V gene data show CDR1 as SNHLY and CDR2 as FYNNEI. CDR3 coding DNA: TGTGCCAGCAGTGATGGGGAAGGGGCCAAAAACATTCAGTACTTC. This codes for CASSDGEGAKNIQYF.

V is TRBV11-3 and J is TRBJ2-2; no reliable D call. This CDR3 is built from 16 residues. V gave up 2 bases and J gave up 2 bases, with 12 bases separating them. CDR1 is SGHNT, CDR2 YENEEA, per germline. CDR3 residues: CASSLSPGGNTGELFF. CDR3 nucleotide sequence: TGTGCCAGCAGCTTATCCCCTGGCGGAAACACCGGGGAGCTGTTTTTT.

The rearrangement joins TRBV14 to TRBJ2-1, with 8 nucleotides matching TRBD1. The CDR3 length is 13 residues. J was trimmed by 9 bases and V by 4 bases; bases with no gene match: 5. Germline assignment: CDR1 SGHDN and CDR2 FVKESK. The CDR3 spells CASSPGTGFEQFF. In DNA, the CDR3 is TGTGCCAGCAGCCCCGGGACAGGTTTTGAGCAGTTCTTC.

The chain carries TRBV7-2 and TRBJ2-5; the match to TRBD2 covers 10 bases. The V gene end was trimmed by 4 bases and the J gene end by 2 bases; junction bases not matched to a gene: 16. CDR3 length: 19 residues. From germline, CDR1 is SGHTA and CDR2 FQGNSA. The CDR3 sequence: CASSSPVGPSGGYQETQYF. CDR3 bases: TGTGCCAGCAGCTCCCCTGTGGGGCCTAGCGGGGGTTATCAAGAGACCCAGTACTTC.

A few counts support this clone. The V gene is TRBV7-9, the J gene TRBJ1-3, with D possibly matching TRBD1 (5 bases). CDR1 is SEHNR and CDR2 is FQNEAQ in the germline V gene (reference sequence). This CDR3 is 15 amino acids long. V lost 4 bases, J lost 1 base, and 11 bases lay in between. The CDR3: CASSWVEGSGNTIYF. The CDR3 DNA reads TGTGCCAGCAGCTGGGTTGAGGGGTCTGGAAACACCATATATTTT.

J is TRBJ2-7 and V is TRBV5-4; TRBD2 might be the D (7 bases). In germline, CDR1 is SGHNT, CDR2 YYREEE (reference sequence). V shed 4 bases and J shed 4 bases, with 15 bases lying between them. The CDR3 contains 14 residues. The CDR3 is CASSRGGPGYEQYF. The CDR3 DNA sequence: TGTGCCAGCAGCAGGGGGGGCCCAGGGTACGAGCAGTACTTC.